The 7 T cell receptor beta chains presented below share a single source sample, sequenced in a study of T cell responses to AZD1222 COVID-19 vaccine. The repertoire was sequenced with immunoSEQ multiplex PCR; TCRdb's copy has only in-frame clones and lacks some. The sample consists of some 180,000 clones, 92% of them appearing once. Specimen: peripheral blood, collected 28 days after the second AZD1222 dose. These receptors were collected from an adult who received the AZD1222 COVID-19 vaccine.

The chain has TRBV5-1 and TRBJ2-5; D perhaps matches TRBD2 (6 bases). The germline CDR1 and CDR2 sequences are SGHRS and YFSETQ. The germline V and J ends were trimmed by 0 bases and 5 bases, with 17 bases remaining between them. This CDR3 is built from 16 residues. The CDR3 protein is CASSLDSLGGLETQYF. CDR3 bases: TGCGCCAGCAGCTTGGATAGTTTGGGGGGTCTGGAGACCCAGTACTTC.

This chain joins TRBV3-1 (or the pseudogene TRBV3-2) and TRBJ2-7; no clear D gene. The V gene lost 3 bases and the J gene lost 0 bases, with 3 bases spanning the gap. The CDR3 is 12 amino acids. Germline V gene lookup returns CDR1 LGHDT and CDR2 YNNKEL (reference sequence). The CDR3 coding sequence is TGTGCCAGCAGCCATCTCTCCTACGAGCAGTACTTC. The encoded protein is CASSHLSYEQYF.

The chain employs TRBV18 and TRBJ2-7; 13 bases line up with TRBD2. V dropped 2 bases and J dropped 3; count of bases not matched to a gene: 1. This CDR3 has 15 residues. The germline gives CDR1 KGHSH, CDR2 LQKENI. The CDR3 protein is CASSPGLAGDYEQYF. Here the CDR3 DNA reads TGTGCCAGCTCACCAGGACTAGCGGGGGACTACGAGCAGTACTTC.

The rearrangement joins TRBV7-9 to TRBJ2-4, with 11 bases fitting TRBD2. Germline lookup yields CDR1 SEHNR and CDR2 FQNEAQ (reference sequence). CDR3 length equals 14 residues. V shed 4 bases, J shed 5 bases, and the junction held 1 base outside the gene matches. The CDR3 loop is CASSSGLAENIQYF. The CDR3 region has the DNA TGTGCCAGCAGCTCGGGACTAGCGGAAAACATTCAGTACTTC.

This sequence joins TRBV19 and TRBJ1-1; D is undetermined. V dropped 7 bases and J dropped 5 bases, with 11 bases sitting between them. CDR1 LNHDA and CDR2 SQIVND come from the germline V gene (reference sequence). This CDR3 has 12 amino acids. The DNA for the CDR3 is TGTGCCAGTACCCTTCATGGTACTGAAGCTTTCTTT. Amino acid sequence: CASTLHGTEAFF.

This rearrangement joins TRBV2 to TRBJ2-1; 9 nucleotides agree with TRBD1. The length of the CDR3 is 14 residues. The germline gives CDR1 SNHLY, CDR2 FYNNEI. V shed 6 bases, J shed 6 bases, and the junction held 6 bases outside the gene matches. The CDR3 sequence is CASRQETGGNEQFF. The CDR3, as DNA: TGTGCCAGCAGGCAAGAGACAGGGGGCAATGAGCAGTTCTTC. Combining the CDR3 with reference TRBV2 and TRBJ2-1 gives the whole variable domain EPEVTQTPSHQVTQMGQEVILRCVPISNHLYFYWYRQILGQKVEFLVSFYNNEISEKSEIFDDQFSVERPDGSNFTLKIRSTKLEDSAMYFCASRQETGGNEQFFGPGTRLTVL.

This clone was recorded once. This CDR3 reads CASSEVRNSPLHF. DNA for the CDR3: TGTGCCAGCAGTGAGGTTCGCAATTCACCCCTCCACTTT. J is TRBJ1-6 and V is TRBV12-3 or TRBV12-4; D is ambiguous. V lost 5 bases and J lost 7, with 9 bases in between. The CDR3 length is 13 residues.